The clone carrying this T cell receptor beta chain was seen a single time. The data are from a study of control samples from healthy donors and cancer patients. Assay used: immunoSEQ multiplex PCR; TCRdb lists only in-frame clones, some missing. In the table there are 130,000 to 150,000 clones, roughly 93% of which are singletons. Per germline, CDR1 MNHEY and CDR2 SMNVEV (reference sequence). This CDR3 is built from 14 residues. V was shortened by 5 bases and J by 6 bases, with 14 bases between the two germline ends. This clonotype was sampled from a young man in good health. V is TRBV27 and J is TRBJ1-5; tentatively, D is TRBD1 (5 bases). The specimen sequenced was blood. The CDR3 protein is CASSVTRVGQPQHF. The CDR3 DNA sequence: TGTGCCAGCAGTGTAACCAGGGTGGGTCAGCCCCAGCATTTT.